Listed here is a single TCR beta chain. This sample was taken from a study of blood T cell repertoires in COVID-19. Study information: Samples taken during acute and convalescent COVID-19 were collected in the United States, Italy and Spain. Sources were T cells, B-cell-depleted T cells, or PBMCs; the material itself was cDNA or gDNA.

In the authors' methods: Reference gene primer amplification yielded estimated nucleated cell counts. Assay: immunoSEQ multiplex PCR; the TCRdb copy retains only in-frame clones and omits some. From that table come the V and J calls and clone size; the DNA was used to work out D and trimming. This table has about 41,000 clones, around nine tenths appearing once. Between the trimmed V and J ends, which lost 4 bases and 3 bases, there was a span of 19 bases. In germline, CDR1 is SGHTA, CDR2 FQGNSA. The CDR3 runs to 16 residues. Input material: peripheral blood. This TCR came from a man between 60 and 75 years old with acute or convalescent COVID-19. The chain couples TRBV7-2 to TRBJ2-7; D may be TRBD1 (5 bases). In DNA form, the CDR3 reads TGTGCCAGCAGCTCCACCCGGGCAGGACACCTCTACGAGCAGTACTTC. Residues: CASSSTRAGHLYEQYF.